One and the same sample provided the 16 T cell receptor beta chains below, sequenced in a study of T cells in Graves' hyperthyroidism and ophthalmopathy. Using RNA transcripts as the source, TCR beta CDR3 regions were amplified. During a first-round RT-PCR of the TCR CDR3, the HTBI primer set was used. TCRdb re-analysed the multiplex PCR reads in MiXCR, keeping a single row per CDR3 protein. The sample records about 840,000 distinct CDR3 sequences, about 38% being singletons. The sample comprised blood. Receptors originate from a man younger than 35 with Graves' hyperthyroidism.

This clonotype was seen a few times. The chain recombines TRBV5-1 with TRBJ1-2; 7 bases are a match to TRBD1. Losses at the gene ends were 2 bases for V and 6 bases for J; bases not matched to a gene: 1. Germline lookup yields CDR1 SGHRS and CDR2 YFSETQ. The CDR3 sequence is 12 residues long. CDR3 sequence: CASSFTGDGYTF. The DNA of the CDR3 is TGCGCCAGCAGCTTTACAGGGGATGGCTACACCTTC.

This clonotype has a handful of counts. The chain couples TRBV5-1 to TRBJ1-2; 7 bases map to TRBD1. This CDR3 has 13 amino acids. Germline loops: CDR1 SGHRS, CDR2 YFSETQ. J lost 6 bases, V lost 3 bases, and 5 bases had no gene match. The CDR3 sequence is CASSSGTADGYTF. The CDR3 DNA is TGCGCCAGCAGCTCCGGGACAGCCGATGGCTACACCTTC.

This clonotype was observed a handful of times. The genes are TRBV3-1 and TRBJ1-1, with no clear D. The V end was cut by 0 bases, the J end by 2 bases, with 13 bases between. The CDR3 has 16 residues. Per germline, CDR1 LGHDT and CDR2 YNNKEL (reference sequence). This CDR3 reads CASSQDIVTSNTEAFF. CDR3 nucleotide sequence: TGTGCCAGCAGCCAAGATATTGTGACGTCTAACACTGAAGCTTTCTTT.

The chain has TRBV19 and TRBJ1-2; no clear D. The germline V gene has CDR1 LNHDA and CDR2 SQIVND (reference sequence). The V gene lost 3 bases and the J gene lost 2 bases, with 16 bases spanning the gap. The CDR3 consists of 16 residues. This CDR3 reads CASSITGLAGNYGYTF. CDR3 coding DNA: TGTGCCAGTAGTATCACCGGACTAGCGGGAAACTATGGCTACACCTTC.

V is TRBV29-1 and J is TRBJ1-1; TRBD1 agrees at 7 bases. The CDR3 is made up of 16 amino acids. V trimming: 1 base; J trimming: 0 bases; junction bases outside the gene matches: 8. Germline V lookup: CDR1 SQVTM, CDR2 ANQGSEA. The CDR3 here is CSVEGGPGGMNTEAFF. As DNA, the CDR3 is TGCAGCGTTGAAGGAGGGCCAGGGGGTATGAACACTGAAGCTTTCTTT. The full variable domain, in which reference TRBV29-1 and TRBJ1-1 provide the parts outside the CDR3, is SAVISQKPSRDICQRGTSLTIQCQVDSQVTMMFWYRQQPGQSLTLIATANQGSEATYESGFVIDKFPISRPNLTFSTLTVSNMSPEDSSIYLCSVEGGPGGMNTEAFFGQGTRLTVV.

V gene TRBV12-3 or TRBV12-4 combines with J gene TRBJ2-7, with TRBD1 identical over 11 bases. The CDR3 length is 16 residues. V lost 6 bases, J lost 5 bases, and 12 bases stayed unmatched. The CDR3 reads CASSHRPGQGGHEQYF. The CDR3 nucleotides are TGTGCCAGCAGCCACCGTCCGGGACAGGGGGGACACGAGCAGTACTTC.

This clonotype was recorded many times. This sequence joins TRBV10-2 and TRBJ2-7; D perhaps matches TRBD2 (6 bases). This CDR3 comprises 13 residues. From germline, CDR1 is WSHSY and CDR2 SAAADI. Trimming shortened V by 3 bases and J by 2 bases, and 8 bases separated the two germline ends. The chain's CDR3 is CASSDGGAYEQYF. CDR3 DNA sequence: TGCGCCAGCAGTGACGGCGGGGCCTACGAGCAGTACTTC.

V is TRBV29-1 and J is TRBJ1-1, with D unresolved. CDR1 and CDR2 from the germline V gene are SQVTM and ANQGSEA. The CDR3 contains 10 residues. Trimming stripped 8 bases from V and 7 bases from J, with 11 bases between. The chain's CDR3 is CSSFGFEAFF. The CDR3 DNA follows: TGCAGCAGTTTTGGATTTGAAGCTTTCTTT.

V is TRBV27 and J is TRBJ1-2; 10 bases are shared with TRBD1. Trimming at V came to 4 bases and at J to 4 bases, leaving 6 bases not matched to a gene. Germline lookup yields CDR1 MNHEY and CDR2 SMNVEV (reference sequence). The CDR3 consists of 15 residues. The CDR3, as DNA: TGTGCCAGCAGTTCCGGGACAGGGGACGGCTATGGCTACACCTTC. Translation: CASSSGTGDGYGYTF.

The chain combines TRBV28 with TRBJ2-7; D assignment may be TRBD1 or TRBD2 (5 bases each). Germline V CDR1 and CDR2: MDHEN, SYDVKM. The CDR3 is 14 residues long. Trimming left V 6 bases short and J 7 bases short, with 19 bases between. The chain's CDR3 is CASSLRDVVGEQYF. The CDR3 region has the DNA TGTGCCAGCAGCCTCAGGGACGTAGTGGGGGAGCAGTACTTC. The entire variable domain, with the rest obtained from reference TRBV28 and TRBJ2-7, is as follows: DVKVTQSSRYLVKRTGEKVFLECVQDMDHENMFWYRQDPGLGLRLIYFSYDVKMKEKGDIPEGYSVSREKKERFSLILESASTNQTSMYLCASSLRDVVGEQYFGPGTRLTVT.

With respect to this clonotype: One end of the junction varies from germline; a read error may be responsible. The V call is TRBV11-2, the J call TRBJ2-7; D uncertain. This CDR3 comprises 11 residues. The germline gives CDR1 SGHAT, CDR2 FQNNGV. The CDR3 bases are TGTGCCAGCAGCTTCCTCTACAAGCAGTACTTC. Protein: CASSFLYKQYF.

Worth noting for this clonotype: Relative to the germline gene, one junction end is altered; a read error may explain this. The chain links TRBV7-2 to TRBJ2-7, with a tentative D call TRBD2 (6 bases). Germline V gene data show CDR1 as SGHTA and CDR2 as FQGNSA. This CDR3 has 14 residues. The CDR3 DNA is TGCGCCAGCAGCATGTTGGGACTCAGACACGAGCAGTACTTC. Translating it yields CASSMLGLRHEQYF.

The rearrangement joins TRBV12-3 or TRBV12-4 to TRBJ2-5, with D perhaps matching TRBD2 (6 bases). The V and J ends lost 2 bases and 0 bases respectively, with 10 bases between them. The CDR3 runs to 15 residues. This CDR3 reads CASSLWGVNQETQYF. The CDR3 DNA reads as TGTGCCAGCAGTTTATGGGGGGTGAACCAAGAGACCCAGTACTTC.

In its sample, this clonotype was seen a few times. The chain couples TRBV6-6 to TRBJ1-2, with D tentatively TRBD1 (5 bases). V lost 0 bases and J 2 bases, leaving 10 bases between the germline ends. Germline V gives CDR1 MNHNY, CDR2 SVGAGI (reference sequence). This CDR3 has 15 residues. The CDR3 nucleotides are TGTGCCAGCAGTTACTCGGGGGTACAAAACTATGGCTACACCTTC. It codes for CASSYSGVQNYGYTF.

Worth noting for this clonotype: The junction and the germline gene differ at one end; a read error may be behind it. V gene TRBV25-1 combines with J gene TRBJ2-2, with D possibly matching TRBD2 (6 bases). Per germline, CDR1 MGHDK and CDR2 SYGVNS. The CDR3 runs 16 residues. This CDR3 is CASSQAGRGNTGELFF. CDR3 bases: TGCGCCAGCAGCCAAGCCGGGCGGGGTAACACCGGGGAGCTGTTTTTT.

A word on this clonotype: A much bigger clone sits one base away, suggesting this may be a read error. The gene calls are TRBV9 and TRBJ1-1; TRBD1 matches 9 bases. The CDR3 is 13 amino acids. Germline CDR1 is SGDLS and CDR2 is YYNGEE. CDR3 amino acids: CSTQDRGWTEAFF. In nucleotides, the CDR3 is TGTTCCACCCAGGACAGGGGTTGGACTGAAGCTTTCTTT. Drawing the rest from reference TRBV9 and TRBJ1-1, the complete variable domain is DSGVTQTPKHLITATGQRVTLRCSPRSGDLSVYWYQQSLDQGLQFLIQYYNGEERAKGNILERFSAQQFPDLHSELNLSSLELGDSALYFCSTQDRGWTEAFFGQGTRLTVV.